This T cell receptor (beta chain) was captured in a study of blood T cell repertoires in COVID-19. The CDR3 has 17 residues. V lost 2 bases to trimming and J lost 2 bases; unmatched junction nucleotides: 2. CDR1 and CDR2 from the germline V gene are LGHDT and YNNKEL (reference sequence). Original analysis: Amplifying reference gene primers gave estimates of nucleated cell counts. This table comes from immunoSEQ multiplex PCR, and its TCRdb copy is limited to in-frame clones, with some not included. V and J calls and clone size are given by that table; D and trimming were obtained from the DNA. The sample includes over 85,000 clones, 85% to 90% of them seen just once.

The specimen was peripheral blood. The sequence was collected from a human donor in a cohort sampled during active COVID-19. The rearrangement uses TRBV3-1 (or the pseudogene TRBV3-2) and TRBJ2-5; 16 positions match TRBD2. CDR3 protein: CASSQPGLAGGQETQYF. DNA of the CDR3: TGTGCCAGCAGCCAACCGGGACTAGCGGGAGGGCAAGAGACCCAGTACTTC.